The source of this T cell receptor beta chain is a study of HIV-infected patients and healthy controls. Whole blood was used without fractionation, so all unsorted peripheral T cells were included. Alpha and beta constant-region primers primed reverse transcription of approximately 500 ng RNA. Using multiplexing indices, alpha and beta chain libraries were generated apart by chain-specific third strand synthesis. TCRdb fed the 5' RACE reads into MiXCR, producing one record per CDR3 protein. Among approximately 7,100 distinct CDR3 sequences listed, approximately 9.1% were seen once. This clonotype was recorded many times. V was clipped by 4 bases and J by 0 bases, with 13 bases between them. The CDR3 loop spans 17 amino acids. Germline CDR1 is MNHEY and CDR2 is SVGEGT.

The V call is TRBV6-2 or TRBV6-3, the J call TRBJ2-6; D gene ambiguous. The sequencing used blood, collected before antiretroviral therapy. This sequence was found in an adult with HIV infection. The CDR3 bases are TGTGCCAGCAGTTTGAACGGGCTTTCCTCTGGGGCCAACGTCCTGACTTTC. Translating it yields CASSLNGLSSGANVLTF.